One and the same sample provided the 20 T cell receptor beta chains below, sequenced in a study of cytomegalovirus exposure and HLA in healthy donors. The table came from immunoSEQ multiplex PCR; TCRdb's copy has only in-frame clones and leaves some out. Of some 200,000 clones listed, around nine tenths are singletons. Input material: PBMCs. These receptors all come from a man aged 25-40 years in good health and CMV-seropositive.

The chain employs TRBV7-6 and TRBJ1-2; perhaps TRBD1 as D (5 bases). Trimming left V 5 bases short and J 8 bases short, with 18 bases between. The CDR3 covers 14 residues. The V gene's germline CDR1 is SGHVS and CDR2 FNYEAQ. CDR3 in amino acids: CASSPMGLRGGYTF. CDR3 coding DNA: TGTGCCAGCAGCCCGATGGGACTGCGGGGGGGCTACACCTTC.

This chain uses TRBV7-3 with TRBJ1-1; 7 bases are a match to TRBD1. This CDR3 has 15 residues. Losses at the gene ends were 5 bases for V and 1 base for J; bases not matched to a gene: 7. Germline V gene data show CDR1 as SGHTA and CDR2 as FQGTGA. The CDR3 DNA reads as TGTGCCAGCAGCCCAAGAGGGGGCAGGAACACTGAAGCTTTCTTT. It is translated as CASSPRGGRNTEAFF.

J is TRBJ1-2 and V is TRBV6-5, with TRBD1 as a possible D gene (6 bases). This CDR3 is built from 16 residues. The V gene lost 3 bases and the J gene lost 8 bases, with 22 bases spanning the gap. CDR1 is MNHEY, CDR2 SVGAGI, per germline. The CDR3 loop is CASSYQGNLGRWGYTF. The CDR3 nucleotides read TGTGCCAGCAGTTATCAGGGGAACCTGGGTCGGTGGGGCTACACCTTC.

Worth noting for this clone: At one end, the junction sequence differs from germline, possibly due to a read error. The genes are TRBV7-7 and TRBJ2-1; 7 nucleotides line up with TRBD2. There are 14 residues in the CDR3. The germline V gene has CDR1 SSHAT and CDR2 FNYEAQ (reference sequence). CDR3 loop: CASSSGTTPNEQFF. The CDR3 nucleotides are TGTGCTAGCAGCTCTGGGACTACACCCAATGAGCAGTTCTTC. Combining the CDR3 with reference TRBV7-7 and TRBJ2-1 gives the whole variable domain GAGVSQSPRYKVTKRGQDVTLRCDPISSHATLYWYQQALGQGPEFLTYFNYEAQPDKSGLPSDRFSAERPEGSISTLTIQRTEQRDSAMYRCASSSGTTPNEQFFGPGTRLTVL.

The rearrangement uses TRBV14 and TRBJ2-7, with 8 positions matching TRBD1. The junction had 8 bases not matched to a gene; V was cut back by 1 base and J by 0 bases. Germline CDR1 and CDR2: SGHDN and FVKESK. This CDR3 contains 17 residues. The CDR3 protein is CASSQVPRTGSSYEQYF. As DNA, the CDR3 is TGTGCCAGCAGCCAAGTTCCCCGGACAGGGAGCTCCTACGAGCAGTACTTC.

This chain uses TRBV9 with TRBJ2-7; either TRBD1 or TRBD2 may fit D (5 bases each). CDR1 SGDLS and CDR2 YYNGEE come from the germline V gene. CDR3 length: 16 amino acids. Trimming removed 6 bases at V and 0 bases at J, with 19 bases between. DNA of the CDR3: TGTGCCAGCATTTCCACCAGGGATGGGAGCTCCTACGAGCAGTACTTC. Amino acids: CASISTRDGSSYEQYF.

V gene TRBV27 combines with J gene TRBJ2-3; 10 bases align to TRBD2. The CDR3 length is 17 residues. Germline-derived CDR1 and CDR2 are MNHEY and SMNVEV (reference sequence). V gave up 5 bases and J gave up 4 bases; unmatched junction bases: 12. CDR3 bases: TGTGCCAGCAGTCGCCAACTCAGCGGGGGGGCCGCAGATACGCAGTATTTT. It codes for CASSRQLSGGAADTQYF.

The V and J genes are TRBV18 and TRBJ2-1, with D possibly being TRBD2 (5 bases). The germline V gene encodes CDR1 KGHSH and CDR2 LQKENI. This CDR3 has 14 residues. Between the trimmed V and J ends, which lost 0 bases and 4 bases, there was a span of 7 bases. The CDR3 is CASSPPGIYNEQFF. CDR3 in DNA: TGTGCCAGCTCACCACCCGGGATTTACAATGAGCAGTTCTTC. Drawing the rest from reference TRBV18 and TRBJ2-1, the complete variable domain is NAGVMQNPRHLVRRRGQEARLRCSPMKGHSHVYWYRQLPEEGLKFMVYLQKENIIDESGMPKERFSAEFPKEGPSILRIQQVVRGDSAAYFCASSPPGIYNEQFFGPGTRLTVL.

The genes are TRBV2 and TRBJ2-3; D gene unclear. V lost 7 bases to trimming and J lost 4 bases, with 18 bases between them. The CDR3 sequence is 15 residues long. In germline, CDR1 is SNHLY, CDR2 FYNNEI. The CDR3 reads CASIQLITTADTQYF. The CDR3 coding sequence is TGTGCCAGCATTCAACTTATCACTACCGCAGATACGCAGTATTTT.

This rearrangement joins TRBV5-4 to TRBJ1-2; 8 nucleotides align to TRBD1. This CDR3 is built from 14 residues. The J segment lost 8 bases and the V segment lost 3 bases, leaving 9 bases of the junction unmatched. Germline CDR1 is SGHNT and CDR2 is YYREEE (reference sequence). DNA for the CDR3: TGTGCCAGCAGCTCGGGACAGGTCCAATCGGGCTACACCTTC. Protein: CASSSGQVQSGYTF.

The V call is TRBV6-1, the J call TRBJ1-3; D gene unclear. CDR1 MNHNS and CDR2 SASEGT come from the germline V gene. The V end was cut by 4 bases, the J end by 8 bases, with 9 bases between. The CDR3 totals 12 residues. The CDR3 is CASSGAEDTIYF. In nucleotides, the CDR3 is TGTGCCAGCAGTGGCGCCGAGGACACCATATATTTT.

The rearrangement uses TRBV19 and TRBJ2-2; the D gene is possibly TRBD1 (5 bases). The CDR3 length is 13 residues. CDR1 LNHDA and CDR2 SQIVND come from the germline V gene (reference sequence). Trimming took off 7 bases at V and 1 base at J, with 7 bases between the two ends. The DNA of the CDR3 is TGTGCCAGTAATAGGGGGAACACCGGGGAGCTGTTTTTT. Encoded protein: CASNRGNTGELFF.

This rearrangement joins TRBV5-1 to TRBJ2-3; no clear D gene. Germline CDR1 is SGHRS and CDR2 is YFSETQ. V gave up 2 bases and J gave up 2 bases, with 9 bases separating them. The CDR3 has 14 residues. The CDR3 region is CASSFILPTDTQYF. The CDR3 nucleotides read TGCGCCAGCAGCTTCATCCTGCCCACAGATACGCAGTATTTT.

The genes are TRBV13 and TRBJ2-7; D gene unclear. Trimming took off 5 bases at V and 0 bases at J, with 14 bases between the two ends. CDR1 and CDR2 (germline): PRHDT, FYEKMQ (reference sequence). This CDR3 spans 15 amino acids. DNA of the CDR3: TGTGCCAGCAGCATCCTGACCCTGTACTCCTACGAGCAGTACTTC. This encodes CASSILTLYSYEQYF.

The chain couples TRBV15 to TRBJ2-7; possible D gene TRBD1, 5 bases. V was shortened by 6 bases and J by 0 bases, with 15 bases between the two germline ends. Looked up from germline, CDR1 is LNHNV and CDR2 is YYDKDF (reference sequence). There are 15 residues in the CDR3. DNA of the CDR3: TGTGCCACCAGTCCTCCTGACAGTTCCTCCTACGAGCAGTACTTC. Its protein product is CATSPPDSSSYEQYF.

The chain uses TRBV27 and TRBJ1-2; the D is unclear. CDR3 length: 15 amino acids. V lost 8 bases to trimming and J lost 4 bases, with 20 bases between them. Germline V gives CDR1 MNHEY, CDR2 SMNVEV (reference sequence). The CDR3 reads CASALRHRAIYGYTF. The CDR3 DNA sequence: TGTGCCAGCGCACTCCGCCACCGGGCAATCTATGGCTACACCTTC.

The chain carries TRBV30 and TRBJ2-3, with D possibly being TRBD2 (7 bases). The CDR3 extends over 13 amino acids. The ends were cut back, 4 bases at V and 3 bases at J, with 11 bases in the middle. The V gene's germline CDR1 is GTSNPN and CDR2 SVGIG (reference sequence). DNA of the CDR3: TGTGCCTGGACTAGGGGGGGGACAGATACGCAGTATTTT. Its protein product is CAWTRGGTDTQYF.

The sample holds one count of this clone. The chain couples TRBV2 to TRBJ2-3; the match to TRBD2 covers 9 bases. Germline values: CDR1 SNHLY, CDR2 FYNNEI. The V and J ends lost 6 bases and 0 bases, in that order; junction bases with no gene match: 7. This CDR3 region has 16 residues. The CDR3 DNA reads TGTGCCAGCAGAGCCCGACTAGCGGTCAGCACAGATACGCAGTATTTT. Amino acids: CASRARLAVSTDTQYF.

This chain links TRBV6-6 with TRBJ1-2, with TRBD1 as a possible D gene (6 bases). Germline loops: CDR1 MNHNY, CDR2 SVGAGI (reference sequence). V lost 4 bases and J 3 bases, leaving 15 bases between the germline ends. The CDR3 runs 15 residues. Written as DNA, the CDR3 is TGTGCCAGCAGTTCCGCGGGGGGCTCCTACTATGGCTACACCTTC. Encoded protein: CASSSAGGSYYGYTF.

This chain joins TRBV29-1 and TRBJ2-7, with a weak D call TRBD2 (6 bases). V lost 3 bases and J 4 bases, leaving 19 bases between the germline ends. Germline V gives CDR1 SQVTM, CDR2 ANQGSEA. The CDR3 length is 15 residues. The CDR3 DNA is TGCAGCGTTGATGGTCTGGACGGGGGACGGTACGAGCAGTACTTC. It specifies CSVDGLDGGRYEQYF.